Included here is one T cell receptor (beta chain) sequence, with context. Libraries were prepared by immunoSEQ multiplex PCR; TCRdb keeps only in-frame clonotypes and omits some of them. This sample has 80,000 or so clones; around 76% occur once, and the top ten carry over 20%. The CDR3 totals 15 residues. V lost 2 bases, J lost 3 bases, and 4 bases stayed unmatched. Looked up from germline, CDR1 is SGHRS and CDR2 is YFSETQ. This specimen comes from a study of radiotherapy plus CTLA-4 blockade in lung cancer. The TCR was taken from a human donor with non-small cell lung cancer whose response to radiotherapy plus ipilimumab could not be evaluated. Some clones in this sample may be carry-over from other donors' samples. This chain connects TRBV5-1 to TRBJ1-4; 7 nucleotides line up with TRBD1. Sequencing was performed on peripheral blood, taken from a patient treated with radiotherapy plus ipilimumab. CDR3 sequence: CASSFEGASNEKLFF. CDR3 DNA sequence: TGCGCCAGCAGCTTCGAGGGGGCCTCTAATGAAAAACTGTTTTTT.